This T cell receptor (beta chain) came from a study of shared clonotypes between healthy human individuals. Findings and limits, study-wide: Clonotypes which were not shared had lower generation probabilities than clonotypes that all four donors shared.

This clone showed up just once. As yet, its antigen is unknown. There were only Caucasian adults among the donors, and all lived in Nashville, Tennessee. TCRdb's table, derived via immunoSEQ multiplex PCR, lists solely in-frame clones and lacks some. The table includes approximately 2,300,000 clones, 85% to 95% detected once. The V and J ends lost 6 bases and 4 bases respectively, with 16 bases between them. This CDR3 has 15 residues. The germline gives CDR1 MDHEN, CDR2 SYDVKM. This sequence originates from a man aged 18 to 30 in good health. Some clones in this sample may be carry-over from other donors' samples. Sequencing input: naive CD4+ T cells from PBMCs. As for subset: CD45RA+ positively selected. V is TRBV28 and J is TRBJ1-5; D might be TRBD1 (5 bases). This chain's CDR3 is CASRLMGQSNQPQHF. In nucleotides, the CDR3 is TGTGCCAGCAGACTCATGGGGCAGTCGAATCAGCCCCAGCATTTT.